This T cell receptor beta chain comes out of a study of blood T cell repertoires in COVID-19. There are 14 residues in the CDR3. Germline-derived CDR1 and CDR2 are MNHEY and SMNVEV (reference sequence). V shed 5 bases and J 2 bases; nucleotides not matched to a gene: 5. TCRdb's copy holds only in-frame clones and misses some; the assay was immunoSEQ multiplex PCR. The repertoire has approximately 230,000 clones, roughly nine tenths of them found once; the top ten carry 6% to 7%. The chain combines TRBV27 with TRBJ2-7; 8 bases align to TRBD2. This receptor was identified in a woman in her twenties or thirties with acute COVID-19. Sequencing was performed on PBMCs or T cells enriched from blood (not recorded which). For the CDR3, the DNA is TGTGCCAGCAGTCGGGGGGGCAGGCCCTACGAGCAGTACTTC. It translates to CASSRGGRPYEQYF.